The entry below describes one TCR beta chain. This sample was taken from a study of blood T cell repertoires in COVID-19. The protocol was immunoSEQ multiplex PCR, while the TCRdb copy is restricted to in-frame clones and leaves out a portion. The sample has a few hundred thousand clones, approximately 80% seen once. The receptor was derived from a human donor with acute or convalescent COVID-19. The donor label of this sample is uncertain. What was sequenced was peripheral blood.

The CDR3 nucleotides are TGTGCCAGTCAGCCTACGCTAGGGGCGGGACAGGGGCTATTTTACCCCATTTGCACTGAAGCTTTCTTT. Protein product: CASQPTLGAGQGLFYPICTEAFF. The V gene is TRBV19, the J gene TRBJ1-1; 10 bases are shared with TRBD1. This CDR3 is 23 amino acids long. J lost 4 bases, V lost 8 bases, and 34 bases had no gene match. CDR1 and CDR2 from the germline V gene are LNHDA and SQIVND (reference sequence).